This TCR beta chain was sequenced during a study of long-term antiretroviral therapy in people with HIV. About the study: Some samples came about a decade before the 2015 immediate-ART recommendation, and these were the earliest.

Researchers report immunoSEQ v3.0 was run at survey level. Profiling relied on immunoSEQ multiplex PCR, and the TCRdb table lists in-frame clones only, not all of them. Of tens of thousands of clones detected, around 85% appear once; the ten largest clones hold almost 7.5%. A word on this clone: What it binds is unknown.

V was clipped by 6 bases and J by 2 bases; unmatched bases: 6. This CDR3 comprises 15 residues. Germline assignment: CDR1 MDHEN and CDR2 SYDVKM. General study points: ART adherence, viral resistance and therapy changes went unrecorded.

Sample: unsorted PBMCs, taken around 5 years before starting antiretroviral therapy. J is TRBJ2-4 and V is TRBV28; 8 bases align to TRBD1. The source of this sequence is a man aged 45-65 years with HIV. The CDR3 DNA follows: TGTGCCAGCAGCTCAGGGGGCCAAACCAAAAACATTCAGTACTTC. Its translation is CASSSGGQTKNIQYF.